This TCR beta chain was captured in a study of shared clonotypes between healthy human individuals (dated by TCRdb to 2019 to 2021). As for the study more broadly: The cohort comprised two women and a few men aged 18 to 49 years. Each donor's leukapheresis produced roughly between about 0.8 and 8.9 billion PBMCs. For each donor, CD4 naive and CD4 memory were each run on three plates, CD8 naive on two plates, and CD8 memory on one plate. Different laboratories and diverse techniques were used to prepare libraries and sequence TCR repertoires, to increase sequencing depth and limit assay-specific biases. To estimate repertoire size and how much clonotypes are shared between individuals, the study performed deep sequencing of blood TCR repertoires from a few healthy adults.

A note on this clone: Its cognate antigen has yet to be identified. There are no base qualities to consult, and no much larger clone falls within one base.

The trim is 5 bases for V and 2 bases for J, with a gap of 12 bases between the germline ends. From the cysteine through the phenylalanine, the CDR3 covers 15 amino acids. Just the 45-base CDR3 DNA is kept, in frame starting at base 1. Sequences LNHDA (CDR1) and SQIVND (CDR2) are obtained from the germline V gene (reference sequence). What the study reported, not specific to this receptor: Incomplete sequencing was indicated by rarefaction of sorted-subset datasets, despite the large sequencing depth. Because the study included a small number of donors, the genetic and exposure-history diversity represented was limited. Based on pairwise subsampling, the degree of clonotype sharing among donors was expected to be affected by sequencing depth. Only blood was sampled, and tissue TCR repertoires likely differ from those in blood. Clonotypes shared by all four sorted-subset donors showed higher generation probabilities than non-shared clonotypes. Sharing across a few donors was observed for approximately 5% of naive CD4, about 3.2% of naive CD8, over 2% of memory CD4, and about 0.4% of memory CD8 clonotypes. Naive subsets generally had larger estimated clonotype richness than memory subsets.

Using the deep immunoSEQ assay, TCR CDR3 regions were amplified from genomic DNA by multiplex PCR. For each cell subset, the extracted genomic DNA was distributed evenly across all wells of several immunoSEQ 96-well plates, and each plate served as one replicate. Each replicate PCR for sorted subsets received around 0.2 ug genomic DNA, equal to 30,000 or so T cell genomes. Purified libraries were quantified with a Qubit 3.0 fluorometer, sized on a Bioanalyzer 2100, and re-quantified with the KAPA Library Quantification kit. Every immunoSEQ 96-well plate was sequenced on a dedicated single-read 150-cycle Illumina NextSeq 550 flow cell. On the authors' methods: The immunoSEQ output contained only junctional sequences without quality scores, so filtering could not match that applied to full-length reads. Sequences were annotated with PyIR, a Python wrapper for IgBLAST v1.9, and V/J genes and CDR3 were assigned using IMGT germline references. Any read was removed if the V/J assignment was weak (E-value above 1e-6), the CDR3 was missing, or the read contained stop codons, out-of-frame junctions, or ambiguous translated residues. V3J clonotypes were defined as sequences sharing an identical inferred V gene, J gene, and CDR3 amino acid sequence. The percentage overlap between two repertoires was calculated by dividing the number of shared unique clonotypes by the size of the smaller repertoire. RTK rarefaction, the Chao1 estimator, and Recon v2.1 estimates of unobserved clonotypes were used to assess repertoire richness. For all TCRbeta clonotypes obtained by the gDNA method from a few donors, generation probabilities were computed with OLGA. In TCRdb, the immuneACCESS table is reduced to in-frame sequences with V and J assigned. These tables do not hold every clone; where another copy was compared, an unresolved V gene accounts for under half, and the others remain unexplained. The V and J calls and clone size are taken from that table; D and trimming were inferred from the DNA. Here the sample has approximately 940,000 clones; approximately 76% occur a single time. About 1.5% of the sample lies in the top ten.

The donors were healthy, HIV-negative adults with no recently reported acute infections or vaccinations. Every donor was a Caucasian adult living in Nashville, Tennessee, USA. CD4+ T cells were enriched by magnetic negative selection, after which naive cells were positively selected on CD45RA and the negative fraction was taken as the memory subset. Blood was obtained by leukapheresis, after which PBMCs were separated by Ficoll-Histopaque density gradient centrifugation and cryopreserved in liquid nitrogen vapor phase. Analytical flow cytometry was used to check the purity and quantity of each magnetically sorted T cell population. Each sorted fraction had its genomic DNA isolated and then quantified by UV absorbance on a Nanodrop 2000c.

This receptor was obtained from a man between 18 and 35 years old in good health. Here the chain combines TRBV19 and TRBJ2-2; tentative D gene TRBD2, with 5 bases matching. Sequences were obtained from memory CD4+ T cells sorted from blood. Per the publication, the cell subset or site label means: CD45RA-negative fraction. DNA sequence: TGTGCCAGTAGTGTTTTCGGGATAAACACCGGGGAGCTGTTTTTT. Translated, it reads CASSVFGINTGELFF.